Described below is a single T cell receptor (beta chain) sequence and its context. This sample stems from a study of blood T cell repertoires in COVID-19. Study background: Some COVID-19 samples were acute and others convalescent; all came from the United States, Italy and Spain. Sample material is recorded as cDNA or gDNA derived from T cells, B-cell-depleted T cells, or PBMCs.

Trimming cost V 6 bases and J 4 bases; bases outside gene matches: 7. This CDR3 spans 14 amino acids. CDR1 and CDR2 (germline): SNHLY, FYNNEI. Method: immunoSEQ multiplex PCR; TCRdb's copy keeps in-frame clones and lacks some. The sample consists of 120,000 to 150,000 clones, about four fifths of them appearing once. Assignments of participants to cohorts depended upon their own reported clinical history. The gene calls are TRBV2 and TRBJ2-5; 8 nucleotides align to TRBD1. This sequence was found in a woman aged 50 to 60 who had been exposed to COVID-19. Sequenced: PBMCs or T cells enriched from blood (not recorded which). In DNA, the CDR3 is TGTGCCAGCAGGTTCGACAGGGGAGGAGAGACCCAGTACTTC. This gives the protein CASRFDRGGETQYF.